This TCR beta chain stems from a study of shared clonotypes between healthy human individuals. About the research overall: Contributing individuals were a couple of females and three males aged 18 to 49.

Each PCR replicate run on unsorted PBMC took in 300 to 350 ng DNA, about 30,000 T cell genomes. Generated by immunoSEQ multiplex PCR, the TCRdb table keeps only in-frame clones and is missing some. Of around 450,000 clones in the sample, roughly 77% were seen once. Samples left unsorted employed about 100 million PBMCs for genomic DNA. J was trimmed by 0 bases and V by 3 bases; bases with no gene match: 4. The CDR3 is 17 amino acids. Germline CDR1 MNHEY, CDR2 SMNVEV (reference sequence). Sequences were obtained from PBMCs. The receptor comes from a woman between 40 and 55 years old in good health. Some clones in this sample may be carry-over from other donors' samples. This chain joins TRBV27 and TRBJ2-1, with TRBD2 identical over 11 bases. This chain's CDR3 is CASSFGTSGSSYNEQFF. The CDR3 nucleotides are TGTGCCAGCAGTTTCGGGACTAGCGGAAGCTCCTACAATGAGCAGTTCTTC.